What follows are 32 T cell receptor beta chains derived from one specimen sequenced in a study of OX40 agonist ivuxolimab in advanced cancers. The data were produced by immunoSEQ multiplex PCR, yet TCRdb's version contains in-frame clones alone and is incomplete. The sample shows about 20,000 clones, less than 90% of them seen only once. The sequencing used CD4+ or CD8+ T cells sorted from blood, collected in a trial of the OX40 agonist ivuxolimab. These receptors were collected from an adult with an advanced solid tumor such as melanoma, head and neck, liver or kidney cancer.

This chain uses TRBV5-1 with TRBJ2-1; maybe TRBD2 (6 bases). Trimming removed 0 bases at V and 3 bases at J, with 13 bases between. Germline-derived CDR1 and CDR2 are SGHRS and YFSETQ. CDR3 length: 16 amino acids. The DNA for the CDR3 is TGCGCCAGCAGCTTGGCAGTGGGAGGTGGCTACAATGAGCAGTTCTTC. It translates to CASSLAVGGGYNEQFF.

V gene TRBV19 combines with J gene TRBJ1-1; D is unresolved. CDR1 LNHDA and CDR2 SQIVND come from the germline V gene (reference sequence). V dropped 3 bases and J dropped 6 bases, with 14 bases sitting between them. The CDR3 runs to 14 residues. The CDR3 loop reads CASSMVGLWSEAFF. The CDR3 region has the DNA TGTGCCAGTAGTATGGTAGGTCTGTGGTCTGAAGCTTTCTTT.

The chain employs TRBV9 and TRBJ2-3; D possibly corresponds to TRBD2 (5 bases). The CDR3 is 14 amino acids. From germline, CDR1 is SGDLS and CDR2 YYNGEE. V was cut by 0 bases and J by 3 bases, with 8 bases left in between. CDR3 nucleotide sequence: TGTGCCAGCAGCGTAGAGAGGGTGACAGATACGCAGTATTTT. This translates into CASSVERVTDTQYF. Full variable domain (outside the CDR3, taken from reference TRBV9 and TRBJ2-3): DSGVTQTPKHLITATGQRVTLRCSPRSGDLSVYWYQQSLDQGLQFLIQYYNGEERAKGNILERFSAQQFPDLHSELNLSSLELGDSALYFCASSVERVTDTQYFGPGTRLTVL.

The rearrangement joins TRBV6-5 to TRBJ2-3, with D uncertain. Germline CDR1 reads MNHEY; CDR2 reads SVGAGI. CDR3 size: 14 residues. Deletions cut 2 bases from V and 1 base from J, with 7 bases between. The CDR3 protein is CASSYGQGTDTQYF. Here the CDR3 DNA reads TGTGCCAGCAGTTACGGGCAGGGCACAGATACGCAGTATTTT.

The CDR3 DNA reads TGTGCCAGCAGTTTGAGCGCCAGCAGCGCCAGAATTTACGAGCAGTACTTC. This encodes CASSLSASSARIYEQYF. V gene TRBV27 combines with J gene TRBJ2-7; no definite D call. The CDR3 is made up of 17 amino acids. The germline V gene encodes CDR1 MNHEY and CDR2 SMNVEV (reference sequence). The V and J ends lost 3 bases and 4 bases respectively, with 22 bases between them.

Relative to its sample, this clone is medium-sized. The chain carries TRBV6-1 and TRBJ1-5; possible D gene TRBD1, 6 bases. The germline V and J ends were trimmed by 4 bases and 7 bases, with 17 bases remaining between them. Germline CDR1 and CDR2: MNHNS and SASEGT. CDR3 length: 15 residues. CDR3 sequence reads: CASSGQGSLEQPQHF. CDR3 DNA sequence: TGTGCCAGCAGTGGCCAGGGGAGTCTTGAGCAGCCCCAGCATTTT.

This clone was detected only a few times. This sample includes further DNA sequences coding for the same CDR3. This chain links TRBV28 with TRBJ1-1; D remains ambiguous. Germline CDR1 MDHEN, CDR2 SYDVKM. This CDR3 has 13 residues. Trimming shortened V by 5 bases and J by 0 bases, and 7 bases separated the two germline ends. CDR3: CASSLGLNTEAFF. For the CDR3, the DNA is TGTGCCAGCAGTCTAGGACTGAACACTGAAGCTTTCTTT.

V and J are TRBV28 and TRBJ2-7, with 11 bases aligning to TRBD2. CDR1 and CDR2 from the germline V gene are MDHEN and SYDVKM. The CDR3 sequence is 14 residues long. J was trimmed by 7 bases and V by 2 bases; bases with no gene match: 4. The CDR3 coding sequence is TGTGCCAGCAGTTTAGGTTTAGCGGGAGGGGAGCAGTACTTC. Its translation: CASSLGLAGGEQYF.

The chain links TRBV10-3 to TRBJ2-7; maybe TRBD2 (5 bases). Germline values: CDR1 ENHRY, CDR2 SYGVKD. Trimming cost V 6 bases and J 5 bases, with 11 bases left between them. The CDR3 spans 12 residues. DNA for the CDR3: TGTGCCATCAGCCCCGAGGGCCACGAGCAGTACTTC. Its protein is CAISPEGHEQYF.

This chain joins TRBV27 and TRBJ2-7; weak D call: TRBD1 (6 bases). The germline CDR1 and CDR2 sequences are MNHEY and SMNVEV (reference sequence). The CDR3 runs 14 residues. Trimming stripped 5 bases from V and 5 bases from J, with 16 bases between. The CDR3 reads CASSLGHTLDEQYF. In nucleotides, the CDR3 is TGTGCCAGCAGTCTGGGACACACCTTGGACGAGCAGTACTTC.

The rearrangement joins TRBV2 to TRBJ1-1; the match to TRBD1 covers 7 bases. CDR1 is SNHLY and CDR2 is FYNNEI in the germline V gene. V trimming: 9 bases; J trimming: 5 bases; junction bases outside the gene matches: 3. The CDR3 loop spans 11 amino acids. Written as DNA, the CDR3 is TGTGCCAGGGCACAGGGGACTGAAGCTTTCTTT. It is translated as CARAQGTEAFF.

V and J are TRBV7-9 and TRBJ2-7, with TRBD2 matching 7 bases. This CDR3 has 13 residues. V lost 5 bases and J lost 4; bases outside the gene matches: 5. Looked up from germline, CDR1 is SEHNR and CDR2 is FQNEAQ (reference sequence). The CDR3: CASSTSLAYEQYF. The CDR3 bases are TGTGCCAGCAGCACCTCACTAGCGTACGAGCAGTACTTC. Complete variable domain (other parts from reference TRBV7-9 and TRBJ2-7): DTGVSQNPRHKITKRGQNVTFRCDPISEHNRLYWYRQTLGQGPEFLTYFQNEAQLEKSRLLSDRFSAERPKGSFSTLEIQRTEQGDSAMYLCASSTSLAYEQYFGPGTRLTVT.

The chain couples TRBV27 to TRBJ2-1; TRBD1 might be the D (6 bases). The CDR3 loop spans 13 amino acids. V lost 6 bases and J lost 7, with 13 bases in between. Looked up from germline, CDR1 is MNHEY and CDR2 is SMNVEV (reference sequence). The CDR3 nucleotides read TGTGCCAGCAGCTTCACAGGGTTGAATGAGCAGTTCTTC. Its translation is CASSFTGLNEQFF.

This clone is a singleton in its sample. V usage is TRBV19 and J usage is TRBJ2-3, with 8 bases fitting TRBD2. CDR3 length: 16 amino acids. With V trimmed by 1 base and J by 0 bases, 3 bases remained unmatched. Germline CDR1 and CDR2: LNHDA and SQIVND (reference sequence). The CDR3 coding sequence is TGTGCCAGTAGTATAGGAGCGGGGGCTAGCACAGATACGCAGTATTTT. Its protein is CASSIGAGASTDTQYF.

V usage is TRBV5-1 and J usage is TRBJ2-7; TRBD1 is a possible D gene (5 bases). Trimming left V 0 bases short and J 0 bases short, with 7 bases between. CDR1 and CDR2 from the germline V gene are SGHRS and YFSETQ. CDR3 length: 14 residues. The CDR3 DNA is TGCGCCAGCAGCTTGGTGGACAACTCCTACGAGCAGTACTTC. Translating gives CASSLVDNSYEQYF.

The gene calls are TRBV27 and TRBJ2-2; D unclear. The length of the CDR3 is 14 residues. V lost 5 bases to trimming and J lost 6 bases, with 13 bases between them. From germline, CDR1 is MNHEY and CDR2 SMNVEV (reference sequence). The CDR3 region has the DNA TGTGCCAGCAGTCCAGCACCAGTGCCCGGGGAGCTGTTTTTT. Protein product: CASSPAPVPGELFF.

A word on this clone: The conserved phenylalanine or tryptophan normally closing the CDR3 is absent here, so this likely arose from a read error. Because the CDR3's place on the DNA is in doubt, the DNA is left out and the CDR3 is given as listed by TCRdb. The V and J genes are TRBV20-1 and TRBJ1-1. The V gene's germline CDR1 is DFQATT and CDR2 SNEGSKA (reference sequence). From its first to its last residue, the CDR3 has 8 amino acids. CDR3 residues: CSAILGNV.

The chain recombines TRBV4-1 with TRBJ2-1, with D perhaps matching TRBD1 (5 bases). The CDR3 has 14 amino acids. Between the trimmed V and J ends, which lost 2 bases and 4 bases, there was a span of 9 bases. In germline, CDR1 is MGHRA, CDR2 YSYEKL. CDR3 nucleotides: TGCGCCAGCAGCCAAAGCAACAGGTACAATGAGCAGTTCTTC. Amino acid sequence: CASSQSNRYNEQFF.

J is TRBJ2-7 and V is TRBV27, with 9 bases matching TRBD1. Trimming took 3 bases from V and 2 from J; bases not matched to a gene: 2. The CDR3 runs 14 residues. CDR1 and CDR2 (germline): MNHEY, SMNVEV (reference sequence). The CDR3 coding sequence is TGTGCCAGCAGTTTGGACAGGGGACCCTACGAGCAGTACTTC. Protein product: CASSLDRGPYEQYF.

This clone was detected a few times. The V call is TRBV19, the J call TRBJ1-2; 8 nucleotides agree with TRBD1. The germline V gene encodes CDR1 LNHDA and CDR2 SQIVND (reference sequence). This CDR3 is 13 amino acids long. V shed 7 bases and J 4 bases; nucleotides not matched to a gene: 5. CDR3 nucleotide sequence: TGTGCCAGTAATACAGGGGGACCCTATGGCTACACCTTC. It yields the protein CASNTGGPYGYTF.

The V call is TRBV6-5, the J call TRBJ2-1, with 11 bases that match TRBD1. The ends lost 4 bases at V and 8 bases at J; junction bases unmatched: 7. CDR3 length equals 15 residues. Per the germline V gene, CDR1 is MNHEY and CDR2 is SVGAGI. The CDR3 protein is CASSSGTGGGYEQFF. CDR3 nucleotides: TGTGCCAGCAGTTCCGGGACAGGGGGTGGTTATGAGCAGTTCTTC.

This chain uses TRBV9 with TRBJ1-1; 8 positions match TRBD1. The germline gives CDR1 SGDLS, CDR2 YYNGEE. CDR3 length equals 14 residues. Trimming removed 7 bases from V and 0 bases from J; junction bases left unmatched: 5. CDR3 sequence (DNA): TGTGCCAGCGGACGGACAGGGTTGAACACTGAAGCTTTCTTT. The encoded protein is CASGRTGLNTEAFF. Filled out from reference TRBV9 and TRBJ1-1, the complete variable domain reads DSGVTQTPKHLITATGQRVTLRCSPRSGDLSVYWYQQSLDQGLQFLIQYYNGEERAKGNILERFSAQQFPDLHSELNLSSLELGDSALYFCASGRTGLNTEAFFGQGTRLTVV.

V is TRBV27 and J is TRBJ1-1; D is undetermined. CDR1 and CDR2 from the germline V gene are MNHEY and SMNVEV (reference sequence). V gave up 8 bases and J gave up 1 base, with 17 bases separating them. The CDR3 is 15 amino acids. The CDR3 sequence is CASRAQELGNTEAFF. CDR3 sequence (DNA): TGTGCCAGCCGGGCCCAGGAGCTCGGGAACACTGAAGCTTTCTTT.

The CDR3 reads CASSAGTEQYEQYF. DNA for the CDR3: TGTGCCAGCAGCGCCGGGACGGAACAATACGAGCAGTACTTC. The chain links TRBV27 to TRBJ2-7; the D gene could be TRBD1 or TRBD2 (5 bases each). Deletions cut 6 bases from V and 4 bases from J, with 16 bases between. Looked up from germline, CDR1 is MNHEY and CDR2 is SMNVEV (reference sequence). This CDR3 has 14 amino acids.

The chain combines TRBV28 with TRBJ2-5, with 7 bases fitting TRBD1. Germline CDR1 is MDHEN and CDR2 is SYDVKM. V lost 6 bases to trimming and J lost 14 bases; unmatched junction nucleotides: 21. The CDR3 has 15 residues. The CDR3 is CASSFRGGRGIGLYF. The CDR3 DNA is TGTGCCAGCAGCTTTCGCGGAGGCAGGGGGATAGGCCTTTACTTC.

This chain joins TRBV7-2 and TRBJ2-1, with 7 bases aligning to TRBD2. Germline V lookup: CDR1 SGHTA, CDR2 FQGNSA. Trimming took 4 bases from V and 10 from J; bases not matched to a gene: 13. The CDR3 sequence is 15 residues long. The CDR3 DNA reads as TGTGCCAGCAGCTCCGTTGCGGGGGTACAATGGGAGCAGTTCTTC. Encoded protein: CASSSVAGVQWEQFF.

The chain joins TRBV2 to TRBJ1-1; a weak D match, TRBD1 (5 bases). The length of the CDR3 is 13 residues. Germline values: CDR1 SNHLY, CDR2 FYNNEI. V was pared by 5 bases and J by 3 bases, with 10 bases between. CDR3 sequence: CASSQQGDTEAFF. In nucleotides, the CDR3 is TGTGCCAGCAGTCAGCAGGGTGACACTGAAGCTTTCTTT.

This clone was counted a few times. The chain links TRBV7-9 to TRBJ2-7; no definite D call. CDR3 length: 14 amino acids. The V and J ends lost 5 bases and 5 bases respectively, with 16 bases between them. The germline gives CDR1 SEHNR, CDR2 FQNEAQ (reference sequence). CDR3 in amino acids: CASSPLIRHDEQYF. In DNA form, the CDR3 reads TGTGCCAGCAGCCCCCTCATCAGGCACGACGAGCAGTACTTC.

The rearrangement uses TRBV5-6 and TRBJ1-3; D is uncertain. Trimming shortened V by 4 bases and J by 0 bases, and 11 bases separated the two germline ends. Germline CDR1 reads SGHDT; CDR2 reads YYEEEE. The CDR3 length is 15 residues. The CDR3 region has the DNA TGTGCCAGCAGCAGGACCGATTTCTCTGGAAACACCATATATTTT. Protein sequence: CASSRTDFSGNTIYF.

In its sample, this clone was seen a few times. V is TRBV2 and J is TRBJ2-7; 7 nucleotides match TRBD1. The V segment lost 3 bases and the J segment 7 bases; nucleotides outside the gene matches: 15. This CDR3 contains 16 residues. Germline V gives CDR1 SNHLY, CDR2 FYNNEI. This chain's CDR3 is CASSDPLRGSGREQYF. CDR3 nucleotide sequence: TGTGCCAGCAGTGACCCCCTCAGGGGGTCGGGGCGAGAGCAGTACTTC.

The V and J genes are TRBV27 and TRBJ2-7; 9 bases map to TRBD2. The junction had 6 bases not matched to a gene; V was cut back by 5 bases and J by 4 bases. The CDR3 loop spans 14 amino acids. Germline V CDR1 and CDR2: MNHEY, SMNVEV (reference sequence). The CDR3 coding sequence is TGTGCCAGCAGTCTCCTAGCGGGGTTATACGAGCAGTACTTC. Its protein is CASSLLAGLYEQYF.

The chain couples TRBV20-1 to TRBJ2-5; the D is unclear. The germline V and J ends were trimmed by 7 bases and 4 bases, with 10 bases remaining between them. This CDR3 is 11 amino acids long. CDR1 and CDR2 from the germline V gene are DFQATT and SNEGSKA (reference sequence). The CDR3 nucleotides are TGCAGTGTACCCCTCGGAGAGACCCAGTACTTC. Encoded protein: CSVPLGETQYF.